This T cell receptor beta chain was sequenced during a study of Ad26.COV2.S vaccination and SARS-CoV-2 variants. Study-level background: Intramuscularly, Ad26.COV2.S was given either once or twice, 56 days apart.

Germline V gene sequence: CDR1 SGHAT, CDR2 FQDESV (reference sequence). The CDR3 has 15 residues. Trimming removed 1 base at V and 0 bases at J, with 9 bases between. The table came from immunoSEQ multiplex PCR; TCRdb's copy has only in-frame clones and leaves some out. The table includes over 450,000 clones, roughly nine tenths detected once. Treatment meaning: 15 to 20 received Ad26.COV2.S at low or high dose, single or two shots; five or six received placebo; per-sample allocation not given. Collection of samples fell on day 63 after the first vaccine or placebo injection. An adult aged 18-55 years in Boston served as the donor.

This specimen consisted of peripheral blood, obtained in a trial of Ad26.COV2.S vaccine versus placebo. V usage is TRBV11-1 and J usage is TRBJ1-2; D remains unclear. The source of this sequence is a person aged 18-65 years who received the Ad26.COV2.S COVID-19 vaccine or a placebo. In nucleotides, the CDR3 is TGTGCCAGCAGCTTAGAAGCGTTCCCTAACTATGGCTACACCTTC. Protein: CASSLEAFPNYGYTF.